This T cell receptor (beta chain) is from a study of blood T cell repertoires in COVID-19. The wider study: Spain, Italy and the United States supplied samples that represented acute and convalescent COVID-19.

V lost 4 bases, J lost 6 bases, and 10 bases lay in between. This CDR3 has 12 amino acids. Germline loops: CDR1 SQVTM, CDR2 ANQGSEA. Methods used by the authors: Amplifying reference gene primers gave estimates of nucleated cell counts. Sequenced by immunoSEQ multiplex PCR; TCRdb stores in-frame clones only, minus some. V, J and clone size are those of that table, while D and trimming were read from the DNA. This table holds over 150,000 clones, roughly 84% found once. Two negative PCRs, clearance, or symptom resolution were required of recovered Cohort 3 donors. This sequence was found in a woman aged 50 to 60 who had recovered from COVID-19. V usage is TRBV29-1 and J usage is TRBJ2-1; D perhaps matches TRBD2 (6 bases). Sequencing used PBMCs or T cells enriched from blood (not recorded which). CDR3 region: CSVVGSGNEQFF. As DNA, the CDR3 is TGCAGCGTTGTTGGTAGCGGCAATGAGCAGTTCTTC.